This T cell receptor (beta chain) was profiled in a study of neurological immune-mediated disorders. Points from the study as a whole: The absence of any CDR3 amino acid sequence shared by expanded clones across subjects suggests that repertoires were private in all groups. Patients with HTLV-1-associated myelopathy showed the most TCR clonal expansion. Those with multiple sclerosis showed the least, falling below healthy controls.

The output of every sequencing run exceeded 170 million TCR-beta sequences, derived from 15-18 subjects. TCRdb re-called the 5' RACE reads with MiXCR, one entry per CDR3 protein. The sample contains over 13,000 distinct CDR3 sequences, 7% of which appear only once. This clonotype was seen ten or more times. What it recognizes is unknown. The CDR3 loop spans 15 amino acids. Per germline, CDR1 SGHVS and CDR2 FQNEAQ. The J segment lost 1 base and the V segment lost 5 bases, leaving 7 bases of the junction unmatched. Use was made of about 1 million CD4+ or CD8+ T cells in sorted libraries. The TCR comes from a middle-aged woman in good health. The chain combines TRBV7-8 with TRBJ2-7, with 8 nucleotides matching TRBD2. The sequencing input was CD8+ T cells from blood. The CDR3 spells CASSPTSGDSYEQYF. Here the CDR3 DNA reads TGTGCCAGCAGCCCTACTAGCGGAGATTCCTACGAGCAGTACTTC.